A single sample gave rise to the 19 T cell receptor beta chains below, sequenced in a study of blood T cells in healthy people across ages. A second PCR of about 7 to 11 cycles used a sample-barcoded 5' primer and a J-beta primer mix. TCRdb reprocessed the 5' RACE reads via MiXCR and lists one record per CDR3 protein. The top ten hold under 30% of the sample, which has over 1,500,000 distinct CDR3 sequences, 30% to 40% seen once. The sample taken for sequencing was blood. These receptors all stem from a human donor in good health.

To note about this clonotype: The germline gene is not matched at one end of the junction; a read error may be the cause. The chain links TRBV6-2 or TRBV6-3 to TRBJ2-1, with D perhaps matching TRBD2 (6 bases). Germline CDR1 and CDR2: MNHEY and SVGEGT. The CDR3 sequence is 16 residues long. The CDR3 DNA is TGTGCCAGCAGTTATTCTGGCGGGGTTACCTACAATGGGCAGTTCTTC. This gives the protein CASSYSGGVTYNGQFF.

This clonotype was detected a few times. J is TRBJ1-5 and V is TRBV6-5; TRBD1 matches 8 bases. The trim removed 6 bases at V and 0 bases at J, leaving 4 bases unmatched. The CDR3 contains 15 residues. Germline loops: CDR1 MNHEY, CDR2 SVGAGI. The CDR3 is CASSLTGDSNQPQHF. CDR3 in DNA: TGTGCCAGCAGCTTGACAGGGGATAGCAATCAGCCCCAGCATTTT.

The chain couples TRBV20-1 to TRBJ2-2; 7 bases line up with TRBD1. With 6 bases clipped from V and 2 bases from J, the junction kept 9 bases outside the gene matches. This CDR3 is 15 amino acids long. CDR1 is DFQATT and CDR2 is SNEGSKA in the germline V gene (reference sequence). The CDR3 loop is CSARYNRGNTGELFF. CDR3 DNA sequence: TGCAGTGCGCGATACAACAGGGGTAACACCGGGGAGCTGTTTTTT.

The chain carries TRBV6-5 and TRBJ1-2; D remains unclear. This CDR3 has 15 residues. Germline CDR1 reads MNHEY; CDR2 reads SVGAGI. Between the trimmed V and J ends, which lost 7 bases and 2 bases, there was a span of 17 bases. Here the CDR3 DNA reads TGTGCCAGCACCCAACGGGGAGTCTCAAACTATGGCTACACCTTC. As protein: CASTQRGVSNYGYTF.

The chain recombines TRBV24-1 with TRBJ2-3, with 12 bases aligning to TRBD2. Germline-derived CDR1 and CDR2 are KGHDR and SFDVKD. The CDR3 runs 18 residues. Trimming took 0 bases from V and 4 from J; bases not matched to a gene: 7. The CDR3 coding sequence is TGTGCCACCAGTGATTTGTCGACTAGCGGGGGCAACTCAGATACGCAGTATTTT. Translated, it gives CATSDLSTSGGNSDTQYF.

There are a few counts of this clonotype. This chain uses TRBV4-3 with TRBJ2-5; tentatively, D is TRBD2 (6 bases). The V end was cut by 1 base, the J end by 3 bases, with 24 bases between. Germline V gene sequence: CDR1 LGHNA, CDR2 YSLEER. This CDR3 region has 19 residues. Here the CDR3 reads CASSQGVGGGGMGEETQYF. DNA of the CDR3: TGCGCCAGCAGCCAAGGAGTAGGTGGCGGCGGGATGGGAGAAGAGACCCAGTACTTC.

The chain couples TRBV27 to TRBJ2-1, with 9 bases fitting TRBD2. The CDR3 has 14 residues. V shed 3 bases and J 8 bases; nucleotides not matched to a gene: 5. Germline V gene data show CDR1 as MNHEY and CDR2 as SMNVEV (reference sequence). The CDR3 spells CASSFAGGPYEQFF. CDR3 DNA sequence: TGTGCCAGCAGTTTCGCGGGGGGGCCCTATGAGCAGTTCTTC.

The chain has TRBV7-6 and TRBJ2-5; D might be TRBD2 (6 bases). V lost 5 bases to trimming and J lost 5 bases, with 27 bases between them. The germline V gene encodes CDR1 SGHVS and CDR2 FNYEAQ. The CDR3 totals 18 residues. The CDR3 DNA reads as TGTGCCAGCAGCGATATCGGGGACCGGAGACTAGTTACGGAGACCCAGTACTTC. It codes for CASSDIGDRRLVTETQYF.

The rearrangement joins TRBV5-1 to TRBJ2-5; possible D gene TRBD1, 6 bases. The germline CDR1 and CDR2 sequences are SGHRS and YFSETQ. The germline V and J ends were trimmed by 2 bases and 3 bases, with 11 bases remaining between them. The CDR3 consists of 14 residues. For the CDR3, the DNA is TGCGCCAGCAGCTTCCTGGGGGCCGAAGAGACCCAGTACTTC. This translates into CASSFLGAEETQYF.

This chain uses TRBV7-2 with TRBJ2-4; TRBD1 matches 7 bases. Germline trimming cut 7 bases from V and 13 bases from J; bases unmatched to any gene: 16. The CDR3 is 14 amino acids. The germline CDR1 and CDR2 sequences are SGHTA and FQGNSA. CDR3 protein: CASTPDREYNEQYF. CDR3 in DNA: TGTGCCAGCACCCCCGACAGGGAATACAATGAGCAGTACTTC. The full variable domain, completed using reference TRBV7-2 and TRBJ2-4, is GAGVSQSPSNKVTEKGKDVELRCDPISGHTALYWYRQSLGQGLEFLIYFQGNSAPDKSGLPSDRFSAERTGGSVSTLTIQRTQQEDSAVYLCASTPDREYNEQYFGAGTRLSVL.

The rearrangement uses TRBV6-2 or TRBV6-3 and TRBJ1-6; TRBD1 is a possible D gene (6 bases). Germline loops: CDR1 MNHEY, CDR2 SVGEGT. The CDR3 has 15 residues. Trimming removed 8 bases from V and 8 bases from J, with 19 bases in between. The CDR3 here is CASGLPGQRYSPLHF. In DNA form, the CDR3 reads TGTGCCAGCGGTCTACCGGGACAAAGGTATTCACCCCTCCACTTT.

The rearrangement joins TRBV7-2 to TRBJ2-3; D is uncertain. The CDR3 is 15 amino acids. V gave up 5 bases and J gave up 0 bases, with 12 bases separating them. Per the germline V gene, CDR1 is SGHTA and CDR2 is FQGNSA. The CDR3, as DNA: TGTGCCAGCAGCCAAGAGGTTTCTAGCACAGATACGCAGTATTTT. Translation gives CASSQEVSSTDTQYF.

V and J are TRBV21-1 and TRBJ2-5. TRBV21-1 is described as a pseudogene. This CDR3 is 16 amino acids long. CDR3 sequence reads: CASSKGPMTKWETQYF. The CDR3 DNA is TGTGCCAGCAGCAAAGGCCCAATGACAAAGTGGGAGACCCAGTACTTC.

The J gene is TRBJ2-4, the V gene TRBV7-2; 9 bases agree with TRBD1. TRBJ2-7 explains the end of the DNA better; the J call may be wrong. The CDR3 is 13 residues long. CDR1 and CDR2 (germline): SGHTA, FQGNSA. CDR3 in DNA: TGTGCCAGCAGCTTTACAGGGGGCAACGAGCAGTACTTC. This codes for CASSFTGGNEQYF.

V gene TRBV6-5 combines with J gene TRBJ1-5; TRBD1 aligns across 10 bases. The junction had 16 bases not matched to a gene; V was cut back by 2 bases and J by 0 bases. Germline CDR1 is MNHEY and CDR2 is SVGAGI. The CDR3 totals 21 residues. CDR3: CASSYATGQGPSYISNQPQHF. The DNA for the CDR3 is TGTGCCAGCAGTTACGCCACGGGACAGGGGCCCAGCTATATTAGCAATCAGCCCCAGCATTTT.

There are a few counts of this clonotype. V usage is TRBV2 and J usage is TRBJ2-7, with TRBD1 matching over 7 bases. V dropped 4 bases and J dropped 5; count of bases not matched to a gene: 17. Germline loops: CDR1 SNHLY, CDR2 FYNNEI. CDR3 length: 17 amino acids. The DNA for the CDR3 is TGTGCCAGCAGTGCCGACAGGGAGAACCTTGGAGACCACGAGCAGTACTTC. Its translation: CASSADRENLGDHEQYF.

The CDR3 loop reads CSARGAQRGGSTDTQYF. The CDR3 DNA follows: TGCAGTGCTAGAGGGGCCCAGCGGGGGGGGAGCACAGATACGCAGTATTTT. The J gene is TRBJ2-3, the V gene TRBV20-1; TRBD2 matches 10 bases. Unmatched junction bases numbered 7, after V lost 1 base and J lost 0 bases. The germline V gene has CDR1 DFQATT and CDR2 SNEGSKA (reference sequence). The CDR3 extends over 17 amino acids.

V and J are TRBV12-3 or TRBV12-4 and TRBJ1-2; D is possibly TRBD1 (6 bases). The CDR3 consists of 14 residues. V gave up 3 bases and J gave up 6 bases, with 14 bases separating them. CDR3 amino acids: CASSFDQGLDGYTF. The CDR3 bases are TGTGCCAGCAGTTTCGATCAGGGGCTGGATGGCTACACCTTC.

J is TRBJ1-1 and V is TRBV20-1, with D possibly TRBD1 on 5 matching bases. This CDR3 is built from 14 residues. Germline CDR1 DFQATT, CDR2 SNEGSKA (reference sequence). V was pared by 4 bases and J by 1 base, with 13 bases between. The CDR3 sequence: CSATGFAGNTEAFF. CDR3 nucleotides: TGCAGTGCTACAGGGTTCGCTGGGAACACTGAAGCTTTCTTT.